The table lists the clone carrying this TCR beta chain with a few counts. This specimen belongs to a study of blood T cell repertoires in COVID-19. Study-wide context: T cells, B-cell-depleted T cells, or PBMCs supplied cDNA or gDNA.

The germline gives CDR1 WNHNN, CDR2 SYGVQD (reference sequence). This CDR3 region has 12 residues. With 6 bases removed from V and 6 bases from J, the gap between germline ends came to 10 bases. The cohort comprised adults aged roughly 18 to 100 years residing in around 25 US areas. Participants' reported clinical history set cohort assignment. Libraries were prepared by immunoSEQ multiplex PCR; TCRdb keeps only in-frame clonotypes and omits some of them. The sample has about 130,000 clones; around 85% are singletons. This clonotype originated in a man aged 45 to 65 who had recovered from COVID-19. This chain joins TRBV10-1 and TRBJ2-3; unclear D gene. Material for sequencing was PBMCs or T cells enriched from blood (not recorded which). The CDR3 here is CASSSNQDTQYF. For the CDR3, the DNA is TGCGCCAGCAGCTCGAACCAGGATACGCAGTATTTT.